This paragraph covers one T cell receptor (beta chain) sequence. The data derive from a study of T cells in Graves' hyperthyroidism and ophthalmopathy. The investigators amplified TCR beta CDR3 regions from RNA transcripts. A set of HTBI primers served as the primers for a first-round RT-PCR of the TCR CDR3. TCRdb redid the calling of the multiplex PCR reads with MiXCR, one entry per CDR3 protein. The sample has hundreds of thousands of distinct CDR3 sequences, roughly 14% seen once. The CDR3 is 14 residues long. Germline V gene lookup returns CDR1 KGHSH and CDR2 LQKENI. With V trimmed by 1 base and J by 6 bases, 3 bases remained unmatched.

The source is a woman aged 35 to 49 with Graves' ophthalmopathy. V gene TRBV18 combines with J gene TRBJ2-4, with 7 bases fitting TRBD1. The sequencing sample was made of blood. CDR3 DNA: TGTGCCAGCTCACCACAGGGGGCGGGAAACATTCAGTACTTC. Amino acids: CASSPQGAGNIQYF.